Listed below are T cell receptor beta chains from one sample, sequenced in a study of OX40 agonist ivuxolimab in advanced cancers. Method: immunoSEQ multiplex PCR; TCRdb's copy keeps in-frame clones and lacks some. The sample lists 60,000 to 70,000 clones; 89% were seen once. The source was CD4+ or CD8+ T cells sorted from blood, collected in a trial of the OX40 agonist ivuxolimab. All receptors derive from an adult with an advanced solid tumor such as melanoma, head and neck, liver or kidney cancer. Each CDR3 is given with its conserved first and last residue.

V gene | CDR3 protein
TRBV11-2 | CASSQTSGYYEQYF
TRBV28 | CASSLWVGSNQPQHF
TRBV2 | CASMTRGARGTEAFF
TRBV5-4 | CASSPGQAKNIQYF
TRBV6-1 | CASSEGVGTAPEAFF
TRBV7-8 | CASRLNQASGQPQHF
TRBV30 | CAWSLMGTGELFF
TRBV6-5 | CATRTSGYEQYF
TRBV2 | CASSEVRPGRDETQYF
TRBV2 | CATQGRGLGYEQYF
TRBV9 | CASSVESGGLYEQYF
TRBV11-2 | CASSLGLLADNEQFF
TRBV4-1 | CASSQDGYSTDTQYF
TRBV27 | CASSWGGYYEQYF
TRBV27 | CASSLVGPGANVLTF
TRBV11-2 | CASSLWGSASSYNEQFF
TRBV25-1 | CASSASGKPQHF
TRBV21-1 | CASSRRTDSYEQYF
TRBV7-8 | CASSLTRGARDEQFF
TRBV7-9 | CASRQPNQPQHF
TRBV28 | CASSLSGAVGNQPQHF
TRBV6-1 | CASSPPLYEQYF
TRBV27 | CASSFGSTYEQYF
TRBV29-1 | CSVEGQGTGKGKANYGYTF
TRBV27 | CASSLSRITAEAFF
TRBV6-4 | CASSDPEERDKTRYGYTF
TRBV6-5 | CASSPGQGVSYGYTF
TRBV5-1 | CASSLGENEQFF
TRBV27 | CASSFWSSGVYEQYF
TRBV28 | CASDRGYEQYF
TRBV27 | CASTGIVGAGTYEQYF
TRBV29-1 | CSVDGQGTQYF
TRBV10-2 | CASSQESIYEQYF
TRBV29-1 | CSVDRDRTEYGYTF